The entry that follows covers one T cell receptor beta chain sequence. Its specificity is unknown. This record belongs to a study of shared clonotypes between healthy human individuals. The germline V gene has CDR1 SNHLY and CDR2 FYNNEI. With 7 bases removed from V and 0 bases from J, the gap between germline ends came to 10 bases. The CDR3 runs to 14 residues. Authors' analysis steps: With immunoSEQ giving junction-only sequences and no quality scores, filtering differed. Produced via immunoSEQ multiplex PCR; TCRdb's table is partial and in-frame only. V and J calls and clone size come straight from that table; D and trimming were deduced from the DNA. The sample lists 2 million to 2.5 million clones, under 95% seen once, with around 0.38% in the top ten. Study findings and constraints: In general, naive subsets displayed greater estimated richness than memory subsets did. Non-shared clonotypes were found to have lower generation probabilities than the clonotypes that were shared by all four of the sorted-subset donors.

A split of CD4+ cells into CD45RA+ naive and CD45RA-negative memory subsets was performed. Material for sequencing was naive CD4+ T cells from PBMCs. Subset described: CD45RA+ positively selected. The gene calls are TRBV2 and TRBJ1-5; no firm D call. The TCR originated in a man between 18 and 35 years old in good health. Some clones in this sample may be carry-over from other donors' samples. Here the CDR3 DNA reads TGTGCCAGCACGGCAGGTAATAGCAATCAGCCCCAGCATTTT. Amino acids: CASTAGNSNQPQHF.